This T cell receptor (beta chain) appears in the sequencing data of a study of T cells expressing NK-cell markers. Generation of TCR beta cDNA was performed by 5'RACE template switching incorporating UMIs. TCRdb re-called the 5' RACE reads; every CDR3 protein appears as one record, without DNA. This sample's table reports 550,000 to 600,000 distinct CDR3 sequences. On this clonotype itself: Its specificity is unknown.

The CDR3 covers 17 residues. Points from the study as a whole: Several donors likewise had their CD3+CD56-NKG2C+ fraction led by these clonotypes.

The clonotype comes from a man younger than 35 in good health. The sequencing input was blood T cells: a sorted CD56 or NKG2C T cell subset, CD4+ or CD8+ T cells, or bulk PBMC T cells (not recorded which). The V and J genes are TRBV21-1 and TRBJ1-3; TCRdb outputs TRBD1, but without DNA this stays unchecked. TRBV21-1 has pseudogene status. CDR3 amino acids: CASSKDRTGHSGNTIYF.